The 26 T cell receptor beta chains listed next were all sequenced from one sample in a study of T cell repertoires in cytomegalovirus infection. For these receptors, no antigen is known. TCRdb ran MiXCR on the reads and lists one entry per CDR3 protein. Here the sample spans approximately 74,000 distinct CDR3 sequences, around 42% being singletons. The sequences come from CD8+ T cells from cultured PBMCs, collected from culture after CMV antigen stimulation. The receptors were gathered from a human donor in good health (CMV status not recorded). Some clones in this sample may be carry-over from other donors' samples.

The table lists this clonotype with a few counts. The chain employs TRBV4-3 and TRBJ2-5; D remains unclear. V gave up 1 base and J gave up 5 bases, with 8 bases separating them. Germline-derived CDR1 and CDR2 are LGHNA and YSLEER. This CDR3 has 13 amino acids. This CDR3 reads CASSQVLWETQYF. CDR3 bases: TGCGCCAGCAGCCAAGTGTTGTGGGAGACCCAGTACTTC.

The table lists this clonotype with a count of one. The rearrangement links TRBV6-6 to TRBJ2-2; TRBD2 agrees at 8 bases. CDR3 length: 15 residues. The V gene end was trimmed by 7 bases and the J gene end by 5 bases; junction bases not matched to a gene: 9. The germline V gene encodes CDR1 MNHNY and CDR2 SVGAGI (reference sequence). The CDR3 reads CASIPGGALTGELFF. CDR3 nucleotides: TGTGCCAGCATCCCCGGGGGGGCGCTAACCGGGGAGCTGTTTTTT.

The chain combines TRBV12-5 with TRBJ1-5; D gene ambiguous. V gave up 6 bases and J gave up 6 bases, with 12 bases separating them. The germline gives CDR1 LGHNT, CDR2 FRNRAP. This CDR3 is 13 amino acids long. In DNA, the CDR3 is TGTGCTAGTGGCTTTTTATGGGGTCAGCCCCAGCATTTT. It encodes CASGFLWGQPQHF.

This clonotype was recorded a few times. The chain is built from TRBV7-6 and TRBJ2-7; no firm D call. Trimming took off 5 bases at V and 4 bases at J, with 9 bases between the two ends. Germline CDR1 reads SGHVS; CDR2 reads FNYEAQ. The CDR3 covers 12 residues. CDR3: CASSIGYYEQYF. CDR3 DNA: TGTGCCAGCAGCATCGGGTATTACGAGCAGTACTTC.

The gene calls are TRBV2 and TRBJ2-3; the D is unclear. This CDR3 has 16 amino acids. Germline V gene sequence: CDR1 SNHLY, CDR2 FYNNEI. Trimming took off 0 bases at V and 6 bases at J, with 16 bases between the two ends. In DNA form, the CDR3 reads TGTGCCAGCAGTGAAGCGCCGAGTTGGGATGGGGATACGCAGTATTTT. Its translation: CASSEAPSWDGDTQYF.

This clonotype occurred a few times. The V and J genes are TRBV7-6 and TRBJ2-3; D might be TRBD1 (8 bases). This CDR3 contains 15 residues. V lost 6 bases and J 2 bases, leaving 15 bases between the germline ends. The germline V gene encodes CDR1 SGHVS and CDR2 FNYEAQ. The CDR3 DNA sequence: TGTGCCAGCAGTAGCACAGGGGGGGACACAGATACGCAGTATTTT. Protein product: CASSSTGGDTDTQYF.

CDR3 region: CASSQDRSRDEKLFF. Here the CDR3 DNA reads TGCGCCAGCAGCCAAGACCGATCACGGGATGAAAAACTGTTTTTT. The chain combines TRBV4-3 with TRBJ1-4; D is undetermined. V lost 0 bases and J lost 6, with 11 bases in between. The CDR3 covers 15 residues. The germline V gene encodes CDR1 LGHNA and CDR2 YSLEER.

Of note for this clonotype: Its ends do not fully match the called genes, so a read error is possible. CDR3 protein: CVSSLVGVSYEQYF. CDR3 sequence (DNA): TGTGTCAGCAGCTTAGTTGGGGTCTCCTACGAGCAGTACTTC. This sequence joins TRBV7-2 and TRBJ2-7; no clear D. Germline V gives CDR1 SGHTA, CDR2 FQGNSA. This CDR3 is 14 amino acids long.

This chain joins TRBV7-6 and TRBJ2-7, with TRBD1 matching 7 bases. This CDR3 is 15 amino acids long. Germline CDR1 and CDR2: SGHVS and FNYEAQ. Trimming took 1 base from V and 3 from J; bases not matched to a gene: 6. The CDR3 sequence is CASSLGPDRDYEQYF. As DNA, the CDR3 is TGTGCCAGCAGCTTAGGCCCCGACAGGGACTACGAGCAGTACTTC.

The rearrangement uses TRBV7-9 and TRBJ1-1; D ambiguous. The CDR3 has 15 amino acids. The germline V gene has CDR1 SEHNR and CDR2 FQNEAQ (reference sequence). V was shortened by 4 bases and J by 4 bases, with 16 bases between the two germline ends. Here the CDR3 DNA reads TGTGCCAGCAGCTCTGAAAGAGAATGGGGCACTGAAGCTTTCTTT. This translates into CASSSEREWGTEAFF.

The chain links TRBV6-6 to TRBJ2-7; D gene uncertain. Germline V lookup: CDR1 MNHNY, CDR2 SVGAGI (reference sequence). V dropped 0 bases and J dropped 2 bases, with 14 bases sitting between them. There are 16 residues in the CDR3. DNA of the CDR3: TGTGCCAGCAGTTACTCCGTAAGACGGACGGCCTACGAGCAGTACTTC. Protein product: CASSYSVRRTAYEQYF.

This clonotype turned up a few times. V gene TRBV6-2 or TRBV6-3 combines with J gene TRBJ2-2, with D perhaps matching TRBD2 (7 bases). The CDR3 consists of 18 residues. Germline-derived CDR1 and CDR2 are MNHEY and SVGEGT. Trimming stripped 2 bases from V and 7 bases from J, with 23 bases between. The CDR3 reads CASSYIAGAEPAGGELFF. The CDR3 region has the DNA TGTGCCAGCAGTTACATCGCGGGGGCCGAACCCGCGGGCGGGGAGCTGTTTTTT.

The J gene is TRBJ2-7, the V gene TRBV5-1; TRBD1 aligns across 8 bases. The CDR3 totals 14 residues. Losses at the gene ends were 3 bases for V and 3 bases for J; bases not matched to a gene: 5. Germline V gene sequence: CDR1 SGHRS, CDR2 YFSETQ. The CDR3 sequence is CASSWRTGSYEQYF. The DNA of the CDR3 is TGCGCCAGCAGCTGGCGGACAGGGAGCTACGAGCAGTACTTC.

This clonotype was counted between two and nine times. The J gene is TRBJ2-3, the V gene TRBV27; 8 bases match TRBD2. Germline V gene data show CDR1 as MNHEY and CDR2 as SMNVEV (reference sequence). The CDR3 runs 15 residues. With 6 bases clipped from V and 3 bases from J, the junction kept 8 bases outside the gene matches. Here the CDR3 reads CASRPRTSRTDTQYF. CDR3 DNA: TGTGCCAGCAGGCCCCGGACTAGCCGTACAGATACGCAGTATTTT.

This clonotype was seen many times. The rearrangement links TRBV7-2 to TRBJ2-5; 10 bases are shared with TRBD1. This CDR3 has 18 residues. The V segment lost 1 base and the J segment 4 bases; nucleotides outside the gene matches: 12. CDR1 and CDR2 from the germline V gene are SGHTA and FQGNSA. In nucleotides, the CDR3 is TGTGCCAGCAGCTTAGTTGTCCGGGACAGGGGTCCCCGAGAGACCCAGTACTTC. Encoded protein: CASSLVVRDRGPRETQYF. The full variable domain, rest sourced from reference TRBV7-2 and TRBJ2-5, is GAGVSQSPSNKVTEKGKDVELRCDPISGHTALYWYRQSLGQGLEFLIYFQGNSAPDKSGLPSDRFSAERTGGSVSTLTIQRTQQEDSAVYLCASSLVVRDRGPRETQYFGPGTRLLVL.

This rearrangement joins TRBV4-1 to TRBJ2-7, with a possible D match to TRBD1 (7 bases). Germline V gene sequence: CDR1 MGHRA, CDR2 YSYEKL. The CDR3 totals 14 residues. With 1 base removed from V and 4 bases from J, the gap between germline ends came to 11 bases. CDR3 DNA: TGCGCCAGCAGCCAAGTAGCAGGGGGGTACGAGCAGTACTTC. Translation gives CASSQVAGGYEQYF.

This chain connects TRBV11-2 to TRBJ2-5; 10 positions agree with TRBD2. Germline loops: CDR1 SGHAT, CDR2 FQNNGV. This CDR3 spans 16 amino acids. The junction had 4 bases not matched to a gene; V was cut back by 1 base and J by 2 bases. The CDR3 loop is CASSLGATSGQETQYF. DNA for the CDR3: TGTGCCAGCAGCTTAGGGGCGACTAGCGGGCAAGAGACCCAGTACTTC.

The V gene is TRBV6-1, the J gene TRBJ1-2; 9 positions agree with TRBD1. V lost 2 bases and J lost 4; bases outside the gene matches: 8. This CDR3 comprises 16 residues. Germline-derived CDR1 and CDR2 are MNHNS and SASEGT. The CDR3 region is CASSERDRAITYGYTF. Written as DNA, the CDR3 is TGTGCCAGCAGTGAAAGGGACAGGGCAATCACCTATGGCTACACCTTC.

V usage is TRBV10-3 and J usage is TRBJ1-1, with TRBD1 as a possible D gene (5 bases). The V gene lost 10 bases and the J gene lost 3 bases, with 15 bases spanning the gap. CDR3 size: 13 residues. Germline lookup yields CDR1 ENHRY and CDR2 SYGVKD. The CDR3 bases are TGTGCCACACTAGCTCCAGGGTACACTGAAGCTTTCTTT. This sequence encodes CATLAPGYTEAFF.

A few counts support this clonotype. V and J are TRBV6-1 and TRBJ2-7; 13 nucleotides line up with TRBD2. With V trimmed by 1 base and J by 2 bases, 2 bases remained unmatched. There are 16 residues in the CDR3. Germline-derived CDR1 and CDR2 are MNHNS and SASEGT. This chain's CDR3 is CASSEVGTSGTYEQYF. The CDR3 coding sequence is TGTGCCAGCAGTGAAGTCGGGACTAGCGGGACCTACGAGCAGTACTTC.

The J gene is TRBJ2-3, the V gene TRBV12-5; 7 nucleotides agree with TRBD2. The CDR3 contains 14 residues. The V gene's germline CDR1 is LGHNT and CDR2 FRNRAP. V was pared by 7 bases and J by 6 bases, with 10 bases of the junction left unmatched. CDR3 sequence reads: CASAGWGGVDTQYF. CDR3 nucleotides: TGTGCTAGTGCCGGGTGGGGGGGTGTGGATACGCAGTATTTT.

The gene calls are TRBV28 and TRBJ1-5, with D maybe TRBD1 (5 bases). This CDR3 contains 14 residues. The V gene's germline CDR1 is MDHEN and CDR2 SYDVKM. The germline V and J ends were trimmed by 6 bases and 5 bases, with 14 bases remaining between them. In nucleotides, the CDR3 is TGTGCCAGCAGAATCAGGGTATCCGATCAGCCCCAGCATTTT. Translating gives CASRIRVSDQPQHF.

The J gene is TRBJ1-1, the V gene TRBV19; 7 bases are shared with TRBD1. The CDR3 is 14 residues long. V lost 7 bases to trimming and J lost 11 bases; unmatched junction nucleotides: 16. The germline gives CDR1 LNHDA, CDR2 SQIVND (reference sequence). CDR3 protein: CASTAQGPESVAFF. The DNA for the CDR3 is TGTGCCAGTACCGCACAGGGGCCCGAGTCTGTGGCTTTCTTT.

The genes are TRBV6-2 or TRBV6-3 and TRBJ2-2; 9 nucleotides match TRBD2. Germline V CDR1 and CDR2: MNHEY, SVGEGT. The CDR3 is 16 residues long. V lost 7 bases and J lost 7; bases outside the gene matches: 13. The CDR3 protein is CASNSGTSRSVGELFF. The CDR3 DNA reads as TGTGCCAGCAACTCCGGGACTAGCCGGAGCGTCGGGGAGCTGTTTTTT.

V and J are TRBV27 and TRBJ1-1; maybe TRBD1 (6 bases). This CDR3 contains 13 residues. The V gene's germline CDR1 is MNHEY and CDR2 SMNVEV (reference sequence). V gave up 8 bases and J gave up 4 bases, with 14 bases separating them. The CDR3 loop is CASAPGGLTEAFF. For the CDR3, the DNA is TGTGCCAGCGCCCCGGGGGGCCTCACTGAAGCTTTCTTT.

CDR3 amino acids: CASSSSSRGLADNEQFF. The CDR3 DNA reads as TGTGCCAGCAGCTCTTCCTCAAGGGGCCTAGCGGACAATGAGCAGTTCTTC. This chain connects TRBV11-3 to TRBJ2-1, with TRBD2 matching over 7 bases. The CDR3 loop spans 17 amino acids. The germline gives CDR1 SGHNT, CDR2 YENEEA. Trimming cost V 4 bases and J 5 bases; bases outside gene matches: 14.